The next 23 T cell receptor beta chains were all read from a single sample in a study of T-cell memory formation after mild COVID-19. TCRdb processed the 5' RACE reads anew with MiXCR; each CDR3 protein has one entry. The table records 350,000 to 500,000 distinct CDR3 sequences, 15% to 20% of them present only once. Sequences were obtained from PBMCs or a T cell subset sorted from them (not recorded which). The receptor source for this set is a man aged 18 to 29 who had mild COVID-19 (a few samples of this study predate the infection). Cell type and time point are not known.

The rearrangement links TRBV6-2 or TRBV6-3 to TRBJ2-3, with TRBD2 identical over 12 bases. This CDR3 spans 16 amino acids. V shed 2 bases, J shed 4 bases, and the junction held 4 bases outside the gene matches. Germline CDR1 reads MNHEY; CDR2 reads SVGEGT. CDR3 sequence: CASSYPGLAGSDTQYF. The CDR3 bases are TGTGCCAGCAGTTACCCGGGACTAGCGGGCTCAGATACGCAGTATTTT.

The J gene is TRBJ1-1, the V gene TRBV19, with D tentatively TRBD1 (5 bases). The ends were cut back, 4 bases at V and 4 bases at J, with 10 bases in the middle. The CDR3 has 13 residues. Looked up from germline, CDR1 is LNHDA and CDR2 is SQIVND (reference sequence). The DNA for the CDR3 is TGTGCCAGTAGTAAGCAGGGCGCCACTGAAGCTTTCTTT. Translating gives CASSKQGATEAFF. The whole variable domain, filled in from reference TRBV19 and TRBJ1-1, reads DGGITQSPKYLFRKEGQNVTLSCEQNLNHDAMYWYRQDPGQGLRLIYYSQIVNDFQKGDIAEGYSVSREKKESFPLTVTSAQKNPTAFYLCASSKQGATEAFFGQGTRLTVV.

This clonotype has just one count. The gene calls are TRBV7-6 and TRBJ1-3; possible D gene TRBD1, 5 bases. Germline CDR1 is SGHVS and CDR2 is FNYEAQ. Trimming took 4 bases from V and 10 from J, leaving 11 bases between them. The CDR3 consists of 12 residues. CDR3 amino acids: CASSSRGDTIYF. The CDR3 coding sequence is TGTGCCAGCAGCTCCCGAGGGGATACCATATATTTT.

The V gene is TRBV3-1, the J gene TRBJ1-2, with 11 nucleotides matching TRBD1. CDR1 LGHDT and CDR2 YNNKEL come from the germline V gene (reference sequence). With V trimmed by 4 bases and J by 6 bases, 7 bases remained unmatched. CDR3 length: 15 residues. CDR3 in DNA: TGTGCCAGCAGCCTCGGACAGGGGGCGCAGCATGGCTACACCTTC. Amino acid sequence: CASSLGQGAQHGYTF.

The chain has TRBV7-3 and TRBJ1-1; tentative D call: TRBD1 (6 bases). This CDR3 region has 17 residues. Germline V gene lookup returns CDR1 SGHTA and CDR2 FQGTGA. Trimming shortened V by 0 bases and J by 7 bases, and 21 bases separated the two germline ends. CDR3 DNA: TGTGCCAGCAGCTTAACGCCCCGGCAGGGGCCCCCCGATGAAGCTTTCTTT. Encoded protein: CASSLTPRQGPPDEAFF.

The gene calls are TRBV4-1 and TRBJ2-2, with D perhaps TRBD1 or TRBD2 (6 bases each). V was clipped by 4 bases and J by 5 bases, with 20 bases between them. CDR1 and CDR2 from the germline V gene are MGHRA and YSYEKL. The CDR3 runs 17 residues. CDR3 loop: CASSPFQSGGKTGELFF. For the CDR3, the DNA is TGCGCCAGCAGCCCATTTCAATCCGGGGGCAAGACCGGGGAGCTGTTTTTT.

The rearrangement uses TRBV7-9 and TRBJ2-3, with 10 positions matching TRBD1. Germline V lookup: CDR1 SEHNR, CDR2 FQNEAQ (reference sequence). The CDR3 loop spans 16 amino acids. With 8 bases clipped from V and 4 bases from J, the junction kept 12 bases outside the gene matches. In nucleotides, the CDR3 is TGTGCCAGCCTCGGAAGCGGGACAGGGGTTGCAGATACGCAGTATTTT. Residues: CASLGSGTGVADTQYF.

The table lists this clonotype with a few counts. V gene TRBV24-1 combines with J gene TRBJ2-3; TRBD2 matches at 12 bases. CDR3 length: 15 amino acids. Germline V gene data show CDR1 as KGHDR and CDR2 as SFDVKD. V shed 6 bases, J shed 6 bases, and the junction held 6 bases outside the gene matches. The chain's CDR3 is CATSKLGTSGDTQYF. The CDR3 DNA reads TGTGCCACCAGTAAACTCGGGACTAGCGGGGATACGCAGTATTTT.

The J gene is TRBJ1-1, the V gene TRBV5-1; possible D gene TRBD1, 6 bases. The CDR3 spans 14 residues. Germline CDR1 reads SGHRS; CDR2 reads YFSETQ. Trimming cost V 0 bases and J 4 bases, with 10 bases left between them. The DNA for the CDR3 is TGCGCCAGCAGCTTGGCGCAGGGGCTCACTGAAGCTTTCTTT. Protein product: CASSLAQGLTEAFF.

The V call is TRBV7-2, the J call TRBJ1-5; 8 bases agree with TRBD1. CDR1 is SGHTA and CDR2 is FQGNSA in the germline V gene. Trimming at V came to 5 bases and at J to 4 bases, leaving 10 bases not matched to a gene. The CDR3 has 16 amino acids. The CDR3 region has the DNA TGTGCCAGCAGCGTAGTTCCCGGGACAGGTAATCAGCCCCAGCATTTT. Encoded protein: CASSVVPGTGNQPQHF.

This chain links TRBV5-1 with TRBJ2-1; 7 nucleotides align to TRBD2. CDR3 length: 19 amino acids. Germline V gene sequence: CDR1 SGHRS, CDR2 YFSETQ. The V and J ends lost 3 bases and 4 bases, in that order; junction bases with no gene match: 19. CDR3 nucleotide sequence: TGCGCCAGCAGCTCCGGGTGGCGGGGAGGACTAGTGGATTACAATGAGCAGTTCTTC. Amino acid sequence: CASSSGWRGGLVDYNEQFF. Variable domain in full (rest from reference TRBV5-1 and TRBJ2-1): KAGVTQTPRYLIKTRGQQVTLSCSPISGHRSVSWYQQTPGQGLQFLFEYFSETQRNKGNFPGRFSGRQFSNSRSEMNVSTLELGDSALYLCASSSGWRGGLVDYNEQFFGPGTRLTVL.

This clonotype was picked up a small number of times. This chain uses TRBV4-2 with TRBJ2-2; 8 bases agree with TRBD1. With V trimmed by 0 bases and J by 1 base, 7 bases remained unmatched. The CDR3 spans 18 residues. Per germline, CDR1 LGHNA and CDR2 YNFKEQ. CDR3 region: CASSQDWGTGQNTGELFF. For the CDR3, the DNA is TGTGCCAGCAGCCAAGACTGGGGGACAGGACAGAACACCGGGGAGCTGTTTTTT.

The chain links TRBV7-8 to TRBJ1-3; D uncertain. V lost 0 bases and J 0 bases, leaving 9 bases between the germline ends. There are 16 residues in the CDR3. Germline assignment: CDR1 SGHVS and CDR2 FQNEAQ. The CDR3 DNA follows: TGTGCCAGCAGCTTAGCTGGGAGGAGCTCTGGAAACACCATATATTTT. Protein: CASSLAGRSSGNTIYF. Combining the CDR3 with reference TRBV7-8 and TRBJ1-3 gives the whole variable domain GAGVSQSPRYKVAKRGQDVALRCDPISGHVSLFWYQQALGQGPEFLTYFQNEAQLDKSGLPSDRFFAERPEGSVSTLKIQRTQQEDSAVYLCASSLAGRSSGNTIYFGEGSWLTVV.

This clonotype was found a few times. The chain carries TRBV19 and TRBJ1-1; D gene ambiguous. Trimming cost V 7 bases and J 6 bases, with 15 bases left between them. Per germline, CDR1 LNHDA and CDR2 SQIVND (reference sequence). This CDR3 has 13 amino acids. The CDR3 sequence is CASKGPGLSEAFF. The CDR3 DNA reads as TGTGCCAGTAAGGGCCCTGGGCTGTCTGAAGCTTTCTTT.

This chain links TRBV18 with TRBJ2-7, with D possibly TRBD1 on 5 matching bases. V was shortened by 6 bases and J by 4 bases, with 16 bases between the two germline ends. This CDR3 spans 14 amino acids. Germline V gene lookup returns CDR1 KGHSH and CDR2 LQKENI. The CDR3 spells CASSQWGNRYEQYV. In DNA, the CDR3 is TGTGCCAGCTCTCAGTGGGGCAACAGGTACGAGCAGTACGTC.

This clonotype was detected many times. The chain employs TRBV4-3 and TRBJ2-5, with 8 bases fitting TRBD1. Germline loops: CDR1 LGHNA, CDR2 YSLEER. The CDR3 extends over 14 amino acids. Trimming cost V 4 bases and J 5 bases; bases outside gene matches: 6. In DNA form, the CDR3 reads TGCGCCAGCAGCCGAGATGGACAGGGTGAGACCCAGTACTTC. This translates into CASSRDGQGETQYF.

In DNA form, the CDR3 reads TGTGCCAGCAGCTTAGTGGGATTGGAGACAGCACGGGAGCAGTACTTC. It translates to CASSLVGLETAREQYF. V and J are TRBV7-2 and TRBJ2-7; a weak D match, TRBD1 (5 bases). Germline V gene sequence: CDR1 SGHTA, CDR2 FQGNSA. The CDR3 extends over 16 amino acids. V lost 1 base to trimming and J lost 7 bases, with 20 bases between them.

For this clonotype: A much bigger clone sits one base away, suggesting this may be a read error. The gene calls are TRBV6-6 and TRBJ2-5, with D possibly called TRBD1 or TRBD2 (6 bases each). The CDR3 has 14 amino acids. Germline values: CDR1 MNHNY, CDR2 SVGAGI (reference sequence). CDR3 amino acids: CASSYDGGRETKYF. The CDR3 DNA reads TGTGCCAGCAGTTACGACGGGGGCCGGGAGACCAAGTACTTC.

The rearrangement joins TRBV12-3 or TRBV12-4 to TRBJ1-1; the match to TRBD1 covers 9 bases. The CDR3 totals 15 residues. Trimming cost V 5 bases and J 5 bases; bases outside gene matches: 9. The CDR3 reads CASSPETGGGTEAFF. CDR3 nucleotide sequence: TGTGCCAGCAGTCCCGAGACAGGGGGAGGAACTGAAGCTTTCTTT.

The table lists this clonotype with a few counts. In DNA form, the CDR3 reads TGTGCCAGCAGTGATAGATTCATCAATCAGCCCCAGCATTTT. It codes for CASSDRFINQPQHF. The V call is TRBV2, the J call TRBJ1-5; D unclear. V lost 3 bases to trimming and J lost 3 bases, with 9 bases between them. Germline V lookup: CDR1 SNHLY, CDR2 FYNNEI. The CDR3 extends over 14 amino acids.

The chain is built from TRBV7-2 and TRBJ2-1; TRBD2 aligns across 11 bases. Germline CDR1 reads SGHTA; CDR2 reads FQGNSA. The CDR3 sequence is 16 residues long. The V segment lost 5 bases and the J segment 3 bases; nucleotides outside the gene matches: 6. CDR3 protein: CASSDSGGGLYNEQFF. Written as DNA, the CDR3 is TGTGCCAGCAGCGATAGCGGGGGGGGACTCTACAATGAGCAGTTCTTC.

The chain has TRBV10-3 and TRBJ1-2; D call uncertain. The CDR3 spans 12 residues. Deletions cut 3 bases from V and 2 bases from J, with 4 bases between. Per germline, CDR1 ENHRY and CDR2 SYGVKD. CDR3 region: CAISDKNYGYTF. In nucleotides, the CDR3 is TGTGCCATCAGTGACAAAAACTATGGCTACACCTTC.

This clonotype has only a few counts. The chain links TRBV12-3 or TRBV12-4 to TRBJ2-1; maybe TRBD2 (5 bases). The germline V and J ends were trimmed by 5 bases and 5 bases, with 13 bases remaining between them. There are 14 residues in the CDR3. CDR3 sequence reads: CASSLRSGDNEQFF. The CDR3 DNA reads TGTGCCAGCAGTCTCAGGTCCGGGGACAATGAGCAGTTCTTC.